A single sample is the source of the 13 T cell receptor beta chains below, sequenced in a study of T cells in Graves' hyperthyroidism and ophthalmopathy (dated 2019 in TCRdb). The library was obtained by multiplex PCR. Reads for this sample came from an Illumina HiSeq 2000. The TCR beta CDR3 regions were amplified from RNA transcripts. For the first round of RT-PCR on the TCR CDR3, the HTBI primer set was used together with the Qiagen OneStep RT-PCR kit. In TCRdb, the public reads were trimmed at Q25 with fastp and aligned with MiXCR, with productive beta chains retained. Every CDR3 protein is listed once, alongside the most common genes and DNA of its rows. This sample is represented by more than 550,000 distinct CDR3 sequences; over 40% of them were singletons. The ten largest clonotypes hold less than 9% of the sample. The specimen sequenced was peripheral blood or thyroid tissue (not recorded which). Receptors originate from an adult man with Graves' disease, either hyperthyroidism or ophthalmopathy (not recorded which).

The chain couples TRBV20-1 to TRBJ1-2; TRBD1 matches at 9 bases. CDR1 and CDR2 (germline): DFQATT, SNEGSKA (reference sequence). The CDR3 runs to 13 residues. V lost 1 base to trimming and J lost 8 bases; unmatched junction nucleotides: 5. The CDR3, as DNA: TGCAGTGCTAGAGTCAGGACAGGGGACGGCTACACCTTC. This codes for CSARVRTGDGYTF.

V and J are TRBV12-3 or TRBV12-4 and TRBJ2-5, with 11 bases aligning to TRBD2. V lost 5 bases, J lost 1 base, and 3 bases stayed unmatched. This CDR3 is built from 15 residues. CDR3 sequence: CASSQTSGVQETQYF. CDR3 bases: TGTGCCAGCAGTCAGACTAGCGGGGTCCAAGAGACCCAGTACTTC.

This clonotype has only a few counts. CDR3 sequence reads: CASSIQGASEKLFF. CDR3 in DNA: TGTGCCAGCAGTATACAGGGGGCAAGTGAAAAACTGTTTTTT. The chain uses TRBV12-3 or TRBV12-4 and TRBJ1-4; 9 nucleotides match TRBD1. V lost 5 bases to trimming and J lost 7 bases; unmatched junction nucleotides: 5. The CDR3 runs to 14 residues.

This chain joins TRBV29-1 and TRBJ2-7; D might be TRBD1 or TRBD2, each matching 5 bases. V lost 8 bases and J 0 bases, leaving 20 bases between the germline ends. Looked up from germline, CDR1 is SQVTM and CDR2 is ANQGSEA. The CDR3 has 15 amino acids. For the CDR3, the DNA is TGCAGCTTCGGGACGGTGACCCTCCTCTCCTACGAGCAGTACTTC. Translation gives CSFGTVTLLSYEQYF.

This clonotype was observed at least ten times. The chain joins TRBV7-8 to TRBJ1-6; D not resolved. The CDR3 totals 14 residues. V was trimmed by 1 base and J by 8 bases, leaving 9 bases between them. Germline CDR1 is SGHVS and CDR2 is FQNEAQ. The DNA for the CDR3 is TGTGCCAGCAGCTTAGGCTTCCGGGATTCACCCCTCCACTTT. Its translation: CASSLGFRDSPLHF.

V gene TRBV7-3 combines with J gene TRBJ1-3, with TRBD1 identical over 11 bases. The V gene's germline CDR1 is SGHTA and CDR2 FQGTGA. The junction had 13 bases not matched to a gene; V was cut back by 5 bases and J by 10 bases. CDR3 length: 16 amino acids. The CDR3 protein is CASSPTGQGDLKTIYF. CDR3 sequence (DNA): TGTGCCAGCAGCCCAACGGGACAGGGGGACTTAAAGACCATATATTTT.

The chain has TRBV5-1 and TRBJ1-1; 8 bases agree with TRBD1. The CDR3 contains 13 residues. Trimming at V came to 4 bases and at J to 3 bases, leaving 2 bases not matched to a gene. Germline CDR1 SGHRS, CDR2 YFSETQ. CDR3: CASSKDRDTEAFF. The CDR3 DNA reads TGCGCCAGCAGCAAGGACAGGGACACTGAAGCTTTCTTT. The whole variable domain, filled in from reference TRBV5-1 and TRBJ1-1, reads KAGVTQTPRYLIKTRGQQVTLSCSPISGHRSVSWYQQTPGQGLQFLFEYFSETQRNKGNFPGRFSGRQFSNSRSEMNVSTLELGDSALYLCASSKDRDTEAFFGQGTRLTVV.

A few counts support this clonotype. CDR3 nucleotide sequence: TGTGCCAGCAGCTTAATTCGACGGACCAATCAGCCCCAGCATTTT. It translates to CASSLIRRTNQPQHF. This chain links TRBV7-2 with TRBJ1-5; no clear D. Per germline, CDR1 SGHTA and CDR2 FQGNSA. This CDR3 is built from 15 residues. V lost 2 bases and J lost 3, with 11 bases in between.

This clonotype was detected a few times. The rearrangement links TRBV12-5 to TRBJ1-2; D might be TRBD1 (6 bases). This CDR3 spans 12 amino acids. V was shortened by 6 bases and J by 5 bases, with 10 bases between the two germline ends. The germline gives CDR1 LGHNT, CDR2 FRNRAP. The CDR3 protein is CASGGGWYGYTF. CDR3 sequence (DNA): TGTGCTAGTGGAGGGGGATGGTATGGCTACACCTTC.

This clonotype was picked up many times. This chain links TRBV6-4 with TRBJ2-2, with 9 bases aligning to TRBD1. Trimming removed 2 bases from V and 2 bases from J; junction bases left unmatched: 3. Germline-derived CDR1 and CDR2 are MRHNA and SNTAGT. CDR3 length equals 16 residues. CDR3 DNA sequence: TGTGCCAGCAGTGACGGGGGACAGGGAAACACCGGGGAGCTGTTTTTT. It codes for CASSDGGQGNTGELFF.

This clonotype was counted only a few times. The chain combines TRBV5-5 with TRBJ2-7; 7 nucleotides match TRBD1. The trim removed 1 base at V and 2 bases at J, leaving 3 bases unmatched. This CDR3 has 14 amino acids. The V gene's germline CDR1 is SGHKS and CDR2 YYEKEE (reference sequence). CDR3 amino acids: CASSLTGETYEQYF. The CDR3 nucleotides are TGTGCCAGCAGCTTGACAGGGGAAACCTACGAGCAGTACTTC.

V usage is TRBV3-1 and J usage is TRBJ2-5; possible D gene TRBD1, 6 bases. CDR1 is LGHDT, CDR2 YNNKEL, per germline (reference sequence). The length of the CDR3 is 15 residues. The V and J ends lost 1 base and 2 bases respectively, with 11 bases between them. CDR3 in DNA: TGTGCCAGCAGCCAAGGACAGGAGGTTCAAGAGACCCAGTACTTC. It specifies CASSQGQEVQETQYF.

This chain connects TRBV29-1 to TRBJ1-3; 8 bases line up with TRBD1. Germline loops: CDR1 SQVTM, CDR2 ANQGSEA. V lost 4 bases to trimming and J lost 0 bases; unmatched junction nucleotides: 8. The CDR3 contains 16 residues. CDR3 sequence: CSVVAGGSHSGNTIYF. CDR3 nucleotides: TGCAGCGTTGTAGCAGGGGGCTCACACTCTGGAAACACCATATATTTT.